Given below is one T cell receptor beta chain in context. Its recognized antigen is unknown. There are no base qualities to consult, and no much larger clone falls within one base. TCRbeta CDR3 regions were amplified from genomic DNA using the immunoSEQ Assay, a bias-controlled multiplex PCR. The study's processing was this. Nucleated cell counts per sample were estimated from amplification of reference gene primers within the assay. To quantify the absolute abundance of each unique TCRbeta CDR3 rearrangement, sequence reads were collapsed and filtered. For each sample, productive Simpson clonality was calculated as the square root of Simpson's diversity index over productive rearrangements. TCRdb mirrors the immuneACCESS table, restricted to in-frame sequences. Some clones are absent from its copies; in checked studies, under half trace to an unresolved V gene, and the reason for the others is unknown. V and J calls and clone size are those listed in that table; D and trimming were worked out from the DNA. This sample lists approximately 500,000 clones; approximately 90% were detected once. The ten largest clonotypes hold around 1.9% of the sample.

The data stem from a study of blood T cell repertoires in COVID-19 (dated by TCRdb to between 2020 and 2021). In the study overall: Samples covering the acute and convalescent phases of COVID-19 were provided by collaborators in the United States, Italy and Spain. The material from the prospective study consisted of cDNA or gDNA derived from T cells, B-cell-depleted T cells, or PBMCs. Subjects who had been exposed to COVID-19, were actively infected with it, or had recovered from it provided the deeply sampled blood TCRbeta repertoires that made up the dataset. A freely available public database, intended as a resource for researchers studying the immune response to SARS-CoV-2, is where the repertoires were released. Samples came from the ongoing ImmuneRACE study (first 160 participants) plus 1,254 subjects from 6 global collaborators. A de-identified subject ID, COVID-19 status, age in years and sex were almost always included in the sample metadata. Where available, HLA class I and class II types were taken from metadata supplied by the sample provider and were not determined by assay-based typing.

CDR1 and CDR2, looked up from the germline V gene, are LGHNA and YSLEER. V lost 0 bases and J lost 6 bases; the stretch between them is 11 bases long. The CDR3 goes from the cysteine to the phenylalanine over 14 residues. The DNA shown is the 42-base CDR3, in frame from base 1. General study outcomes and caveats: How much clinical and demographic metadata was included differed by source and by participant, and the metadata was provided uncurated.

Enrolling through a virtual design, the prospective study's participants ranged in age from roughly 18 to 95 years and lived across more than 20 United States geographic areas. In the prospective study, participants were assigned to cohorts based on the clinical history participants reported in a screening survey and a study questionnaire. Recovered participants in ImmuneRACE Cohort 3 were defined by two consecutive negative NP/OP PCR tests, clearance by a healthcare professional, or resolution of symptoms. Mobile phlebotomists in the prospective study collected whole blood, serum and a nasopharyngeal or oropharyngeal swab from every participant. Participants in the prospective study had the option to provide additional blood draws and questionnaires over a roughly 2-month period. Blood samples from the prospective study were shipped frozen or at room temperature prior to DNA extraction.

The clonotype was recovered from a woman between 40 and 50 years old who had recovered from COVID-19. The chain couples TRBV4-3 to TRBJ1-1; matching of 5 bases hints at TRBD1 as the D gene. The source material was PBMCs or T cells enriched from blood (not recorded which). The CDR3 has the sequence CASSQEGQGAEAFF. The sequenced DNA is TGCGCCAGCAGCCAAGAGGGGCAGGGCGCTGAAGCTTTCTTT.